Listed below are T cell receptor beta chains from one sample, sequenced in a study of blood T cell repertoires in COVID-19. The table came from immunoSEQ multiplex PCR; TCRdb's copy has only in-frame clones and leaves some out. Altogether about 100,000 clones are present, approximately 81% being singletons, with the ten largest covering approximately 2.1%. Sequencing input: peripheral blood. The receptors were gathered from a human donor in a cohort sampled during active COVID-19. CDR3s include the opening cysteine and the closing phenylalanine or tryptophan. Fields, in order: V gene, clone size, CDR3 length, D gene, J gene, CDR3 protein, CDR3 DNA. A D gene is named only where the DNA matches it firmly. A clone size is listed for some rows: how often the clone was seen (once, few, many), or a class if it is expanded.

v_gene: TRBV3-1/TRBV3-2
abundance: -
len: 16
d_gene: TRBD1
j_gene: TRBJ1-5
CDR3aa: CASSQSGEGAGQPQHF
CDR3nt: TGTGCCAGCAGCCAATCCGGCGAGGGGGCAGGTCAGCCCCAGCATTTT

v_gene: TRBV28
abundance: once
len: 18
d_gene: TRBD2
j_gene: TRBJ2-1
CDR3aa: CASSQGTSGRGDTYEQFF
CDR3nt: TGTGCCAGCAGCCAAGGGACTAGCGGGAGGGGCGATACATACGAGCAGTTCTTC

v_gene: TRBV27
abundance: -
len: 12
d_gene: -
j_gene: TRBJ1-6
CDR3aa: CASRRYNSPLHF
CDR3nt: TGTGCCAGTAGGCGGTATAATTCACCCCTCCACTTT

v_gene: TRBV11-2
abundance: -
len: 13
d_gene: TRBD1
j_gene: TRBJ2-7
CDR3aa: CASSFGTEYEQYF
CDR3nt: TGTGCCAGCAGCTTTGGGACAGAATACGAGCAGTACTTC

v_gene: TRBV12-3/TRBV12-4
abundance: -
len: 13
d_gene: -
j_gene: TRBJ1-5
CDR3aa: CASSLWTDQPQHF
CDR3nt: TGTGCCAGCAGTTTATGGACTGATCAGCCCCAGCATTTT

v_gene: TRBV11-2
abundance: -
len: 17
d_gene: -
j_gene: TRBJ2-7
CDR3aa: CASSLDHRRGNSYEQYF
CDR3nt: TGTGCCAGCAGCTTAGACCACCGGCGCGGGAACTCGTACGAGCAGTACTTC

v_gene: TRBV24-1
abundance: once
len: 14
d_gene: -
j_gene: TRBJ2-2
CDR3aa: CATSDDRITGELFF
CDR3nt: TGTGCCACCAGTGATGACAGAATAACCGGGGAGCTGTTTTTT

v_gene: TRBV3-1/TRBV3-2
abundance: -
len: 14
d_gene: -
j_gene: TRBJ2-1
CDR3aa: CASSRSNSGNEQFF
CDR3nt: TGTGCCAGCAGCCGGTCTAATAGCGGCAATGAGCAGTTCTTC

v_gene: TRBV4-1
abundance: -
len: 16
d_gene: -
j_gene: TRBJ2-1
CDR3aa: CASSQVDIIAYNEQFF
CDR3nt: TGCGCCAGCAGCCAAGTCGACATCATTGCCTACAATGAGCAGTTCTTC

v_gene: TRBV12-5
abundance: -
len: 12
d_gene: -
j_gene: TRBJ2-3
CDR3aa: CASGRGGDTQYF
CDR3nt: TGTGCTAGTGGCCGGGGTGGGGATACGCAGTATTTT

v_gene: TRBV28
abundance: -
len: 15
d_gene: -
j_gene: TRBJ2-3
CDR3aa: CASSFSQSSTDTQYF
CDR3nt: TGTGCCAGCAGTTTCTCTCAGTCTAGCACAGATACGCAGTATTTT

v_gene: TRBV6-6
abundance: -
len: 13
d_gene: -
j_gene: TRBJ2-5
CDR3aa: CASSYLAEETQYF
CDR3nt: TGTGCCAGCAGTTACTTGGCAGAAGAGACCCAGTACTTC

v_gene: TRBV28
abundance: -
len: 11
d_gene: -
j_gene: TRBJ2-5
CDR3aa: CASSSVETQYF
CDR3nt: TGTGCCAGCAGTTCGGTCGAGACCCAGTACTTC

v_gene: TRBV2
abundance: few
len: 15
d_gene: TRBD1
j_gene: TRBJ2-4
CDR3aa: CASRGQGSAKNIQYF
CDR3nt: TGTGCCAGCAGAGGACAGGGATCAGCCAAAAACATTCAGTACTTC

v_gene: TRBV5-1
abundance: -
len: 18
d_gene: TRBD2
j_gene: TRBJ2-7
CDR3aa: CASSLLPTSGGPEYEQYF
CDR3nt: TGCGCCAGCAGCTTGTTGCCGACTAGCGGGGGACCAGAGTACGAGCAGTACTTC

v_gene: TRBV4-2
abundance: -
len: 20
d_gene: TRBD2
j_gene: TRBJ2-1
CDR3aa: CASSQELAGGLTSSYNEQFF
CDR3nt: TGTGCCAGCAGCCAAGAGTTGGCGGGAGGGCTTACGAGCTCCTACAATGAGCAGTTCTTC

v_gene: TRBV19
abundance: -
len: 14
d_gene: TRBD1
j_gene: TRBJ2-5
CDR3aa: CATASGTGGETQYF
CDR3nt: TGTGCCACCGCGTCCGGGACAGGGGGAGAGACCCAGTACTTC

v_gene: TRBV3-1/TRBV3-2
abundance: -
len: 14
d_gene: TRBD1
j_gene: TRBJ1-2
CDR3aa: CASSQDPDRVGYTF
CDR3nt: TGTGCCAGCAGCCAAGACCCGGACAGGGTGGGCTACACCTTC

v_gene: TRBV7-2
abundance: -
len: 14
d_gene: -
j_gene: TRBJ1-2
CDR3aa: CASSLAGANYGYTF
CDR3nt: TGTGCCAGCAGCTTAGCTGGTGCGAACTATGGCTACACCTTC

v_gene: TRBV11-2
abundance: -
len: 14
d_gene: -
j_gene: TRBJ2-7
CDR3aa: CASSLLPTTYEQYF
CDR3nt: TGTGCCAGCAGCTTATTACCTACCACCTACGAGCAGTACTTC

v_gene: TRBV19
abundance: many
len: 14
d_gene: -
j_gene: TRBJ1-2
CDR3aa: CASSIGQLNYGYTF
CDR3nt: TGTGCCAGTAGTATTGGACAGCTTAACTATGGCTACACCTTC

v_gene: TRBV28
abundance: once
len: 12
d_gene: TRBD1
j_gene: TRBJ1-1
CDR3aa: CASGSGQVAIFF
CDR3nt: TGTGCCAGCGGATCGGGACAGGTCGCTATTTTCTTT

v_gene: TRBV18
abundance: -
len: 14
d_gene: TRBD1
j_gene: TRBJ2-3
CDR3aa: CASSPGQATDTQYF
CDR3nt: TGTGCCAGCTCACCAGGACAGGCCACAGATACGCAGTATTTT

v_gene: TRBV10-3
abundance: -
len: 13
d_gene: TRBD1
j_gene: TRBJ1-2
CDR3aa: CAISEGQGYGYTF
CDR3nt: TGTGCCATCAGTGAGGGACAGGGCTATGGCTACACCTTC

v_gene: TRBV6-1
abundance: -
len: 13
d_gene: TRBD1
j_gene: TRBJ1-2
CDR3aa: CASSEETGNGYTF
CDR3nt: TGTGCCAGCAGTGAAGAGACAGGGAATGGCTACACCTTC

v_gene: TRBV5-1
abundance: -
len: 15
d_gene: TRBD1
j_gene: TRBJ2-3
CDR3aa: CASSLVQGAGDTQYF
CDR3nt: TGCGCCAGCAGCTTGGTACAGGGGGCGGGAGATACGCAGTATTTT

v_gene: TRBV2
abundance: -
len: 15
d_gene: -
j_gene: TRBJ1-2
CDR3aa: CASSEFGGLDYGYTF
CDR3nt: TGTGCCAGCAGTGAATTCGGGGGACTGGACTATGGCTACACCTTC

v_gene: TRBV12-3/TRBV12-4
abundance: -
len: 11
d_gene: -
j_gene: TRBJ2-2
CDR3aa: CASLVTGELFF
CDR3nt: TGTGCCAGCTTAGTTACCGGGGAGCTGTTTTTT

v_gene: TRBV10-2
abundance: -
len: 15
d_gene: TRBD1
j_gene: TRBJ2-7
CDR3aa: CASSGGTGATYEQYF
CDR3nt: TGCGCCAGCAGTGGAGGGACAGGGGCCACCTACGAGCAGTACTTC

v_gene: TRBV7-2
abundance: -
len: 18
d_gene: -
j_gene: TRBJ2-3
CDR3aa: CASSPRGWREISTDTQYF
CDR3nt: TGTGCCAGCAGCCCTCGGGGATGGCGGGAAATAAGCACAGATACGCAGTATTTT

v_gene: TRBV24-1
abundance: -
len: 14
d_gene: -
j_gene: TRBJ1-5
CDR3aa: CATSDWDKNQPQHF
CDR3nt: TGTGCCACCAGTGACTGGGACAAAAATCAGCCCCAGCATTTT

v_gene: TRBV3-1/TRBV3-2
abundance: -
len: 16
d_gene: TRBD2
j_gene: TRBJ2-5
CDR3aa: CASSQSLGRGGETQYF
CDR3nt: TGTGCCAGCAGCCAATCCCTCGGGCGGGGGGGAGAGACCCAGTACTTC

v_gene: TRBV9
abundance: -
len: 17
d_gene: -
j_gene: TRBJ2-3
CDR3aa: CASSSSNRGGFTDTQYF
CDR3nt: TGTGCCAGCAGCTCCTCGAACCGGGGAGGTTTCACAGATACGCAGTATTTT

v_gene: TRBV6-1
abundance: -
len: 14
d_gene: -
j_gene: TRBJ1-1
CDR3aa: CASSEGGRSTEAFF
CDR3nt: TGTGCCAGCAGTGAGGGAGGGCGAAGCACTGAAGCTTTCTTT